The 32 T cell receptor beta chains below were found in one sample sequenced in a study of T cells in Graves' hyperthyroidism and ophthalmopathy. Researchers took RNA transcripts and amplified the TCR beta CDR3 regions from them. The HTBI set primed first-round TCR CDR3 RT-PCR. From the multiplex PCR reads, TCRdb called clonotypes with MiXCR, one entry per CDR3 protein. The sample includes nearly 110,000 distinct CDR3 sequences, around a sixth of them seen just once. Sequencing was done on a sample of blood. Receptors originate from a woman aged 50 to 60 with Graves' hyperthyroidism.

This clonotype was detected many times. This chain links TRBV11-2 with TRBJ2-3, with 11 bases matching TRBD1. This CDR3 region has 17 residues. Per germline, CDR1 SGHAT and CDR2 FQNNGV. The V gene end was trimmed by 5 bases and the J gene end by 1 base; junction bases not matched to a gene: 8. CDR3 residues: CASSRHRTGGGTDTQYF. In DNA form, the CDR3 reads TGTGCCAGCAGCCGCCACCGGACAGGGGGCGGCACAGATACGCAGTATTTT.

This clonotype was recorded at least ten times. The chain combines TRBV13 with TRBJ2-1; weak D call: TRBD1 (6 bases). Deletions cut 5 bases from V and 4 bases from J, with 12 bases between. This CDR3 spans 14 amino acids. CDR1 and CDR2 (germline): PRHDT, FYEKMQ (reference sequence). This CDR3 is CASSRLGHYNEQFF. CDR3 nucleotide sequence: TGTGCCAGCAGCCGCCTGGGACATTACAATGAGCAGTTCTTC.

This clonotype showed up many times. Here the CDR3 reads CALTPSNTGELFF. The CDR3 DNA follows: TGTGCCCTGACTCCTAGCAACACCGGGGAGCTGTTTTTT. The chain links TRBV14 to TRBJ2-2, with D perhaps matching TRBD2 (5 bases). The CDR3 runs to 13 residues. Germline V gene lookup returns CDR1 SGHDN and CDR2 FVKESK. Trimming took 11 bases from V and 2 from J, leaving 12 bases between them.

This clonotype appeared many times. The chain recombines TRBV6-1 with TRBJ1-1; D is possibly TRBD1 (6 bases). There are 15 residues in the CDR3. V was pared by 5 bases and J by 0 bases, with 13 bases between. CDR1 and CDR2 from the germline V gene are MNHNS and SASEGT. The DNA for the CDR3 is TGTGCCAGCAGTCATAACAGGGTAATGAACACTGAAGCTTTCTTT. Amino acid sequence: CASSHNRVMNTEAFF.

This clonotype was detected many times. The chain links TRBV27 to TRBJ1-2, with 8 bases lining up with TRBD1. The CDR3 is made up of 15 amino acids. Trimming removed 3 bases from V and 8 bases from J; junction bases left unmatched: 11. The germline gives CDR1 MNHEY, CDR2 SMNVEV (reference sequence). The CDR3 sequence: CASSLTGANGLGYTF. The CDR3, as DNA: TGTGCCAGCAGTTTGACAGGGGCGAACGGATTGGGCTACACCTTC.

This chain joins TRBV2 and TRBJ1-3; D is possibly TRBD1 (6 bases). Trimming pared 1 base from V and 1 base from J, leaving 8 bases between. Germline lookup yields CDR1 SNHLY and CDR2 FYNNEI. The CDR3 loop spans 15 amino acids. The CDR3 DNA follows: TGTGCCAGCAGTGAAGACAGGGTGTCTGGAAACACCATATATTTT. Its translation is CASSEDRVSGNTIYF.

This clonotype was detected only once. This sequence joins TRBV19 and TRBJ2-1; 10 bases line up with TRBD2. V trimming: 1 base; J trimming: 6 bases; junction bases outside the gene matches: 6. The germline gives CDR1 LNHDA, CDR2 SQIVND (reference sequence). The CDR3 covers 16 residues. CDR3 loop: CASSIGLAGGLNEQFF. The CDR3 DNA reads TGTGCCAGTAGTATAGGATTAGCGGGAGGCCTCAATGAGCAGTTCTTC.

This clonotype was seen a handful of times. The chain carries TRBV7-9 and TRBJ2-1; 14 nucleotides align to TRBD2. The CDR3 runs 15 residues. The germline CDR1 and CDR2 sequences are SEHNR and FQNEAQ (reference sequence). Trimming at V came to 4 bases and at J to 8 bases, leaving 4 bases not matched to a gene. This chain's CDR3 is CASSSGLAGVDEQFF. CDR3 sequence (DNA): TGTGCCAGCAGCTCGGGACTAGCGGGAGTGGATGAGCAGTTCTTC.

This clonotype came up many times. The rearrangement links TRBV2 to TRBJ1-5; the D gene is possibly TRBD1 (5 bases). With 5 bases removed from V and 3 bases from J, the gap between germline ends came to 11 bases. The CDR3 totals 14 residues. CDR1 and CDR2 from the germline V gene are SNHLY and FYNNEI. CDR3 in amino acids: CASSPGTANQPQHF. DNA of the CDR3: TGTGCCAGCAGTCCCGGGACGGCCAATCAGCCCCAGCATTTT.

At least ten counts were recorded for this clonotype. This rearrangement joins TRBV10-3 to TRBJ1-5; D may be TRBD1 (6 bases). V lost 1 base to trimming and J lost 3 bases, with 10 bases between them. The germline CDR1 and CDR2 sequences are ENHRY and SYGVKD. This CDR3 contains 15 residues. Here the CDR3 reads CAISEYTGYNQPQHF. The CDR3 nucleotides read TGTGCCATCAGTGAGTATACAGGGTACAATCAGCCCCAGCATTTT.

The chain links TRBV5-1 to TRBJ2-6; D gene unclear. The CDR3 consists of 14 residues. Per the germline V gene, CDR1 is SGHRS and CDR2 is YFSETQ. V was cut by 7 bases and J by 4 bases, with 12 bases left in between. DNA for the CDR3: TGCGCCAGCCAGAGGAATTTGGGGGCCAACGTCCTGACTTTC. Translating gives CASQRNLGANVLTF.

The chain uses TRBV11-2 and TRBJ1-5; D is ambiguous. Germline CDR1 reads SGHAT; CDR2 reads FQNNGV. The CDR3 has 13 amino acids. Trimming shortened V by 1 base and J by 4 bases, and 5 bases separated the two germline ends. DNA for the CDR3: TGTGCCAGCAGCTTAGCCGAGAATCAGCCCCAGCATTTT. As protein: CASSLAENQPQHF.

This clonotype showed up many times. The chain uses TRBV30 and TRBJ2-1; 9 bases are shared with TRBD2. V shed 2 bases and J 3 bases; nucleotides not matched to a gene: 5. Germline assignment: CDR1 GTSNPN and CDR2 SVGIG (reference sequence). The CDR3 consists of 15 residues. CDR3 in DNA: TGTGCCTGGAGTCTAGCGGGACCCATCTACAATGAGCAGTTCTTC. Residues: CAWSLAGPIYNEQFF.

This chain uses TRBV7-9 with TRBJ1-3; perhaps TRBD1 as D (6 bases). There are 16 residues in the CDR3. Germline V CDR1 and CDR2: SEHNR, FQNEAQ (reference sequence). Trimming shortened V by 3 bases and J by 4 bases, and 16 bases separated the two germline ends. CDR3 nucleotides: TGTGCCAGCAGCTTCGGGCAGGGGCTGGAGGGAAACACCATATATTTT. Residues: CASSFGQGLEGNTIYF.

Many counts were recorded for this clonotype. An end of the junction does not agree with germline; a read error may underlie this. J is TRBJ2-7 and V is TRBV20-1; the D is unclear. The CDR3 covers 11 residues. Per germline, CDR1 DFQATT and CDR2 SNEGSKA (reference sequence). CDR3 residues: CSARVDHEQYF. The CDR3 region has the DNA TGCAGTGCGAGAGTAGACCACGAGCAGTACTTC.

Ten or more counts support this clonotype. The CDR3 DNA reads as TGTGCCAGCAGTTCGACCCTTAGGTGGTCCTACAATGAGCAGTTCTTC. Protein sequence: CASSSTLRWSYNEQFF. The chain joins TRBV5-6 to TRBJ2-1; D gene uncertain. The CDR3 runs 16 residues. The germline gives CDR1 SGHDT, CDR2 YYEEEE. Deletions cut 5 bases from V and 1 base from J, with 16 bases between. Combining the CDR3 with reference TRBV5-6 and TRBJ2-1 gives the whole variable domain DAGVTQSPTHLIKTRGQQVTLRCSPKSGHDTVSWYQQALGQGPQFIFQYYEEEERQRGNFPDRFSGHQFPNYSSELNVNALLLGDSALYLCASSSTLRWSYNEQFFGPGTRLTVL.

There are many counts of this clonotype. This chain uses TRBV12-3 or TRBV12-4 with TRBJ2-1; possibly TRBD2 for D (6 bases). With 3 bases removed from V and 6 bases from J, the gap between germline ends came to 24 bases. The CDR3 loop spans 18 amino acids. The CDR3 reads CASSLVITPLGLSNEQFF. The CDR3 DNA reads TGTGCCAGCAGTTTGGTCATCACCCCGCTGGGACTCTCCAATGAGCAGTTCTTC.

Turning to this clonotype: This sequence may be a read error, since a much larger clone differs from it by one base. The chain has TRBV5-1 and TRBJ2-2, with a weak D call TRBD2 (6 bases). V dropped 4 bases and J dropped 4 bases, with 20 bases sitting between them. CDR1 SGHRS and CDR2 YFSETQ come from the germline V gene. The CDR3 is 17 amino acids. The CDR3, as DNA: TGCGCCAGCAGCCTATACGGCGGGGCCTCGAGCACCGGGGAGCTGTTTTTT. Translating it yields CASSLYGGASSTGELFF.

This clonotype showed up many times. The CDR3 sequence: CAISESQELALHF. The CDR3 DNA reads as TGTGCCATCAGTGAGTCCCAGGAATTGGCCCTCCACTTT. The chain has TRBV10-3 and TRBJ1-6; no clear D. Germline V lookup: CDR1 ENHRY, CDR2 SYGVKD. V was pared by 0 bases and J by 14 bases, with 11 bases between. The CDR3 contains 13 residues.

This clonotype showed up many times. The CDR3 nucleotides read TGTGCCAGCAGCTTGAGGCAGCAAAGCTCTGGGGCCAACGTCCTGACTTTC. Protein sequence: CASSLRQQSSGANVLTF. The rearrangement uses TRBV5-6 and TRBJ2-6; the D is unclear. CDR3 length: 17 residues. V was cut by 1 base and J by 0 bases, with 11 bases left in between. Germline V gives CDR1 SGHDT, CDR2 YYEEEE.

This clonotype was picked up many times. The chain employs TRBV5-1 and TRBJ2-7; D is perhaps TRBD1 or TRBD2 (5 bases each). CDR3 length equals 15 residues. V gave up 4 bases and J gave up 0 bases, with 14 bases separating them. CDR1 and CDR2 (germline): SGHRS, YFSETQ. The CDR3 coding sequence is TGCGCCAGCAGCCGGGACGGGATAAGCTCCTACGAGCAGTACGTC. Amino acids: CASSRDGISSYEQYV.

In this sample, this clonotype turned up many times. V gene TRBV12-3 or TRBV12-4 combines with J gene TRBJ1-1; 9 nucleotides match TRBD1. V trimming: 7 bases; J trimming: 8 bases; junction bases outside the gene matches: 11. CDR3 size: 14 residues. The CDR3 nucleotides read TGTGCCAGCACCGAACAGGGGGCGAGAAAGGAAGCTTTCTTT. Its translation is CASTEQGARKEAFF.

The table lists this clonotype with a count of one. The CDR3: CASRSQGGQPQHF. The CDR3 coding sequence is TGTGCCAGCAGGTCTCAGGGGGGACAGCCCCAGCATTTT. The chain combines TRBV28 with TRBJ1-5, with 7 bases aligning to TRBD1. Germline CDR1 is MDHEN and CDR2 is SYDVKM. The CDR3 length is 13 residues. With V trimmed by 6 bases and J by 7 bases, 6 bases remained unmatched.

Many counts were recorded for this clonotype. The chain uses TRBV29-1 and TRBJ2-5; the D is unclear. This CDR3 contains 13 residues. V shed 3 bases and J shed 0 bases, with 8 bases lying between them. CDR1 is SQVTM, CDR2 ANQGSEA, per germline. CDR3 coding DNA: TGCAGCGTTGACTACCGGGACCAAGAGACCCAGTACTTC. Residues: CSVDYRDQETQYF.

This clonotype was detected ten times or more. The chain carries TRBV11-2 and TRBJ1-1; no clear D. V lost 5 bases and J 0 bases, leaving 10 bases between the germline ends. Germline V gene data show CDR1 as SGHAT and CDR2 as FQNNGV. This CDR3 contains 14 residues. The DNA of the CDR3 is TGTGCCAGCAGCGCAACCTCCATGAACACTGAAGCTTTCTTT. This gives the protein CASSATSMNTEAFF.

This clonotype was detected many times. The chain joins TRBV2 to TRBJ2-3; 7 positions agree with TRBD2. CDR3 length equals 15 residues. V shed 4 bases and J 0 bases; nucleotides not matched to a gene: 4. The germline CDR1 and CDR2 sequences are SNHLY and FYNNEI. The CDR3: CASSGGGSSTDTQYF. DNA of the CDR3: TGTGCCAGCAGTGGGGGGGGTTCCAGCACAGATACGCAGTATTTT.

This clonotype was observed many times. The rearrangement uses TRBV20-1 and TRBJ2-2, with D unresolved. The CDR3 length is 15 residues. Germline CDR1 is DFQATT and CDR2 is SNEGSKA (reference sequence). The V gene lost 6 bases and the J gene lost 3 bases, with 17 bases spanning the gap. CDR3 sequence reads: CSAEDWRGDTGELFF. Written as DNA, the CDR3 is TGCAGTGCCGAGGATTGGCGAGGAGACACCGGGGAGCTGTTTTTT.

This clonotype was picked up many times. The chain carries TRBV6-1 and TRBJ1-4, with D tentatively TRBD1 (6 bases). V was shortened by 6 bases and J by 8 bases, with 19 bases between the two germline ends. In germline, CDR1 is MNHNS, CDR2 SASEGT. The length of the CDR3 is 15 residues. The CDR3 loop reads CASRPFGGAGEKLFF. CDR3 in DNA: TGTGCCAGCAGACCGTTCGGGGGGGCAGGAGAAAAACTGTTTTTT.

At least ten counts were recorded for this clonotype. The J gene is TRBJ2-7, the V gene TRBV10-3; 14 bases are shared with TRBD2. This CDR3 contains 20 residues. V shed 4 bases and J 0 bases; nucleotides not matched to a gene: 14. Germline CDR1 ENHRY, CDR2 SYGVKD. The CDR3 DNA sequence: TGTGCCATCAGTGGTCCCCGGACTAGCGGGAGGCGCTCGAGCTCCTACGAGCAGTACTTC. Amino acid sequence: CAISGPRTSGRRSSSYEQYF.

This clonotype was found many times. This rearrangement joins TRBV11-2 to TRBJ1-5; the match to TRBD1 covers 10 bases. With V trimmed by 5 bases and J by 6 bases, 7 bases remained unmatched. The CDR3 has 15 residues. CDR1 is SGHAT, CDR2 FQNNGV, per germline. The CDR3 nucleotides are TGTGCCAGCAGCCACGGGACAGGGGTCGGTCAGCCCCAGCATTTT. It encodes CASSHGTGVGQPQHF.

Many counts were recorded for this clonotype. This chain uses TRBV27 with TRBJ1-5; TRBD1 might be the D (6 bases). V lost 8 bases and J lost 1, with 12 bases in between. The CDR3 loop spans 14 amino acids. Germline CDR1 MNHEY, CDR2 SMNVEV (reference sequence). CDR3 bases: TGTGCCAGCGGAGAAACAGGGAGCAATCAGCCCCAGCATTTT. Protein sequence: CASGETGSNQPQHF.

There are many counts of this clonotype. The rearrangement uses TRBV6-1 and TRBJ2-5; 11 bases are shared with TRBD1. Germline CDR1 is MNHNS and CDR2 is SASEGT. The ends lost 0 bases at V and 5 bases at J; junction bases unmatched: 5. This CDR3 comprises 16 residues. The CDR3, as DNA: TGTGCCAGCAGTGAAGCCACCGGGACAGGGGGTGAGACCCAGTACTTC. This sequence encodes CASSEATGTGGETQYF.